The next 21 T cell receptor beta chains were all read from a single sample in a study of blood T cell repertoires in COVID-19. Sequencing was performed with immunoSEQ multiplex PCR; in TCRdb, only in-frame clones are kept and a portion is missing. The data contain some 220,000 clones, about nine tenths of them seen just once; the ten biggest clones take up more than 0.65%. Sequenced: peripheral blood. These receptors came from a man younger than 45 with COVID-19, enrolled during active disease.

Written as DNA, the CDR3 is TGTGCCAGTAGTCTAACCGGCGGCCAAGCTTTCTTT. Its translation is CASSLTGGQAFF. This sequence joins TRBV19 and TRBJ1-1; D gene uncertain. This CDR3 is built from 12 residues. Looked up from germline, CDR1 is LNHDA and CDR2 is SQIVND (reference sequence). The ends were cut back, 5 bases at V and 9 bases at J, with 13 bases in the middle.

The chain employs TRBV29-1 and TRBJ1-1; unclear D gene. The CDR3 totals 12 residues. Germline assignment: CDR1 SQVTM and CDR2 ANQGSEA. The CDR3 loop reads CTHFVVNTEAFF. The DNA of the CDR3 is TGCACTCACTTTGTGGTAAACACTGAAGCTTTCTTT.

The chain uses TRBV27 and TRBJ1-6; tentative D call: TRBD1 (5 bases). Per the germline V gene, CDR1 is MNHEY and CDR2 is SMNVEV (reference sequence). Trimming stripped 1 base from V and 9 bases from J, with 10 bases between. The CDR3 spans 14 residues. CDR3 region: CASSLLQASSPLHF. CDR3 in DNA: TGTGCCAGCAGTTTATTACAGGCTTCTTCACCCCTCCACTTT.

The chain joins TRBV5-5 to TRBJ1-5, with D perhaps matching TRBD1 (5 bases). Trimming pared 0 bases from V and 9 bases from J, leaving 19 bases between. CDR1 is SGHKS, CDR2 YYEKEE, per germline (reference sequence). The length of the CDR3 is 16 residues. The CDR3 DNA follows: TGTGCCAGCAGCTTGGGTCAAACGGGACTTGGGGGGCCCCAGCATTTT. Translating gives CASSLGQTGLGGPQHF.

This clone has only a few counts. The rearrangement joins TRBV21-1 to TRBJ1-5. TRBV21-1 is noted as a pseudogene. This CDR3 region has 15 residues. For the CDR3, the DNA is TGTGCCAGCAGCAAAGCGCGGGCACACAATCAGCCCCAGCATTTT. It encodes CASSKARAHNQPQHF.

The genes are TRBV19 and TRBJ1-2; TRBD1 agrees at 9 bases. J lost 3 bases, V lost 10 bases, and 9 bases had no gene match. The germline CDR1 and CDR2 sequences are LNHDA and SQIVND (reference sequence). The CDR3 totals 14 residues. In nucleotides, the CDR3 is TGTGCCATAGGGGCGACAGGGGGAGACTATGGCTACACCTTC. The encoded protein is CAIGATGGDYGYTF.

This sequence joins TRBV7-3 and TRBJ2-3; tentatively, D is TRBD2 (6 bases). Germline V lookup: CDR1 SGHTA, CDR2 FQGTGA. The CDR3 totals 16 residues. Trimming pared 2 bases from V and 2 bases from J, leaving 14 bases between. The CDR3 reads CASSLGTAALTDTQYF. DNA of the CDR3: TGTGCCAGCAGCTTAGGGACTGCCGCCCTCACAGATACGCAGTATTTT.

The CDR3 protein is CASSAGTTQHF. The CDR3, as DNA: TGTGCCAGCAGCGCCGGGACAACCCAGCATTTT. This sequence joins TRBV2 and TRBJ1-5; tentative D call: TRBD1 (6 bases). V lost 6 bases, J lost 11 bases, and 11 bases lay in between. Germline V gene lookup returns CDR1 SNHLY and CDR2 FYNNEI. The CDR3 is 11 amino acids. The entire variable domain, with the rest obtained from reference TRBV2 and TRBJ1-5, is as follows: EPEVTQTPSHQVTQMGQEVILRCVPISNHLYFYWYRQILGQKVEFLVSFYNNEISEKSEIFDDQFSVERPDGSNFTLKIRSTKLEDSAMYFCASSAGTTQHFGDGTRLSIL.

The rearrangement uses TRBV7-3 and TRBJ2-4; D remains ambiguous. Germline V lookup: CDR1 SGHTA, CDR2 FQGTGA. Trimming removed 5 bases from V and 7 bases from J, with 30 bases in between. CDR3 size: 19 residues. CDR3 coding DNA: TGTGCCAGCAGCCATGACGGTCCTTTAGGAGTCGGTCGCGGTAACATTCAGTACTTC. This translates into CASSHDGPLGVGRGNIQYF. The full variable domain, in which reference TRBV7-3 and TRBJ2-4 provide the parts outside the CDR3, is GAGVSQTPSNKVTEKGKYVELRCDPISGHTALYWYRQSLGQGPEFLIYFQGTGAADDSGLPNDRFFAVRPEGSVSTLKIQRTERGDSAVYLCASSHDGPLGVGRGNIQYFGAGTRLSVL.

The chain links TRBV12-3 or TRBV12-4 to TRBJ2-7; the D gene is possibly TRBD1 (6 bases). The CDR3 has 12 amino acids. Trimming took 5 bases from V and 4 from J, leaving 9 bases between them. The CDR3 bases are TGTGCCAGCAGTCCAGGGGAATACGAGCAGTACTTC. Translated: CASSPGEYEQYF.

The CDR3 reads CASSLGAQLNTEAFF. CDR3 DNA sequence: TGTGCCAGCAGCTTAGGAGCCCAATTGAACACTGAAGCTTTCTTT. This chain joins TRBV7-6 and TRBJ1-1; D remains unclear. Trimming removed 1 base from V and 0 bases from J, with 9 bases in between. The CDR3 loop spans 15 amino acids. CDR1 is SGHVS, CDR2 FNYEAQ, per germline.

This chain connects TRBV7-9 to TRBJ1-3, with D tentatively TRBD1 (5 bases). Trimming took 2 bases from V and 5 from J, leaving 10 bases between them. The CDR3 runs to 14 residues. Germline values: CDR1 SEHNR, CDR2 FQNEAQ (reference sequence). The chain's CDR3 is CASSLLLDRNTIYF. In DNA form, the CDR3 reads TGTGCCAGCAGCTTACTCTTGGACAGAAACACCATATATTTT.

This clone was observed a single time. The chain has TRBV7-9 and TRBJ1-4; D might be TRBD1 (6 bases). Germline V gene data show CDR1 as SEHNR and CDR2 as FQNEAQ (reference sequence). The CDR3 contains 15 residues. The germline V and J ends were trimmed by 5 bases and 5 bases, with 15 bases remaining between them. CDR3 amino acids: CASSPPGAPNEKLFF. CDR3 DNA sequence: TGTGCCAGCAGCCCGCCAGGGGCTCCCAATGAAAAACTGTTTTTT.

The chain is built from TRBV6-5 and TRBJ1-1, with a tentative D call TRBD1 (6 bases). The germline gives CDR1 MNHEY, CDR2 SVGAGI. This CDR3 contains 13 residues. V dropped 6 bases and J dropped 3 bases, with 11 bases sitting between them. The CDR3 region has the DNA TGTGCCAGCAGGATACAGGGAGACACTGAAGCTTTCTTT. This encodes CASRIQGDTEAFF.

The rearrangement joins TRBV19 to TRBJ2-2, with D possibly matching TRBD2 (6 bases). In germline, CDR1 is LNHDA, CDR2 SQIVND (reference sequence). This CDR3 contains 20 residues. V was trimmed by 4 bases and J by 2 bases, leaving 26 bases between them. The CDR3 bases are TGTGCCAGTAGTACTCCCTTTCCCATTATCGGGGGACCTAACACCGGGGAGCTGTTTTTT. Its translation: CASSTPFPIIGGPNTGELFF. Together with reference TRBV19 and TRBJ2-2, the CDR3 gives the full variable domain: DGGITQSPKYLFRKEGQNVTLSCEQNLNHDAMYWYRQDPGQGLRLIYYSQIVNDFQKGDIAEGYSVSREKKESFPLTVTSAQKNPTAFYLCASSTPFPIIGGPNTGELFFGEGSRLTVL.

V usage is TRBV5-1 and J usage is TRBJ2-2; 11 bases match TRBD1. J gave up 8 bases and V 4 bases, and 4 bases lay outside the gene matches. This CDR3 has 14 residues. CDR1 is SGHRS, CDR2 YFSETQ, per germline. CDR3 region: CASSPDRGPGELFF. The DNA of the CDR3 is TGCGCCAGCAGCCCGGACAGGGGGCCAGGGGAGCTGTTTTTT.

This rearrangement joins TRBV9 to TRBJ1-2; no firm D call. Germline V CDR1 and CDR2: SGDLS, YYNGEE. Trimming removed 4 bases at V and 8 bases at J, with 9 bases between. This CDR3 is built from 11 residues. CDR3 sequence reads: CASSPGFGYTF. CDR3 nucleotides: TGTGCCAGCAGCCCCGGGTTCGGCTACACCTTC.

The V gene is TRBV7-2, the J gene TRBJ1-5; D not resolved. The germline CDR1 and CDR2 sequences are SGHTA and FQGNSA. V lost 5 bases to trimming and J lost 6 bases, with 17 bases between them. There are 15 residues in the CDR3. CDR3 sequence (DNA): TGTGCCAGCAGCCATGGGCCCCAACTTAGTCAGCCCCAGCATTTT. This translates into CASSHGPQLSQPQHF.

The chain employs TRBV20-1 and TRBJ1-2; no clear D. The V gene's germline CDR1 is DFQATT and CDR2 SNEGSKA (reference sequence). V lost 3 bases and J 4 bases, leaving 12 bases between the germline ends. The CDR3 contains 13 residues. CDR3 sequence (DNA): TGCAGTGCTAGTAAAGACACAACCTATGGCTACACCTTC. As protein: CSASKDTTYGYTF.

The CDR3 sequence: CAWSRTGFSGNTIYF. The CDR3 DNA is TGTGCCTGGAGCCGAACCGGTTTCTCTGGAAACACCATATATTTT. The chain joins TRBV30 to TRBJ1-3, with D hard to call. With 3 bases removed from V and 0 bases from J, the gap between germline ends came to 12 bases. CDR3 length equals 15 residues. The germline gives CDR1 GTSNPN, CDR2 SVGIG (reference sequence). The full variable domain, with the rest looked up from reference TRBV30 and TRBJ1-3, is SQTIHQWPATLVQPVGSPLSLECTVEGTSNPNLYWYRQAAGRGLQLLFYSVGIGQISSEVPQNLSASRPQDRQFILSSKKLLLSDSGFYLCAWSRTGFSGNTIYFGEGSWLTVV.

V is TRBV3-1 (or the pseudogene TRBV3-2) and J is TRBJ2-2; TRBD2 might be the D (7 bases). The CDR3 loop spans 16 amino acids. V was trimmed by 2 bases and J by 7 bases, leaving 17 bases between them. Per the germline V gene, CDR1 is LGHDT and CDR2 is YNNKEL (reference sequence). CDR3 nucleotides: TGTGCCAGCAGCCAAAGGCCGGGGGGCGAAGTCGGGGAGCTGTTTTTT. Encoded protein: CASSQRPGGEVGELFF.